One sample yielded the 2 T cell receptor beta chains listed below, sequenced in a study of blood T cell repertoires in COVID-19 (dated by TCRdb to between 2020 and 2021). Library creation used the immunoSEQ multiplex PCR assay. TCRdb provides this immuneACCESS table in a form limited to in-frame rearrangements. Some clones are lacking; in checked studies, under half of them reflect an unresolved V gene, and why the rest are absent is not known. This sample holds over 200,000 clones; over 65% were observed only once. The biggest ten clones account for about 3.5% of the sample. The specimen was peripheral blood. These receptor sequences come from an elderly woman with acute or convalescent COVID-19.

The rearrangement links TRBV5-1 to TRBJ1-1; D gene uncertain. V was pared by 4 bases and J by 1 base, with 11 bases between. CDR1 and CDR2 (germline): SGHRS, YFSETQ. The CDR3 has 14 amino acids. CDR3 residues: CASSLDGENTEAFF. For the CDR3, the DNA is TGCGCCAGCAGCCTAGACGGAGAGAACACTGAAGCTTTCTTT. The full variable domain, completed using reference TRBV5-1 and TRBJ1-1, is KAGVTQTPRYLIKTRGQQVTLSCSPISGHRSVSWYQQTPGQGLQFLFEYFSETQRNKGNFPGRFSGRQFSNSRSEMNVSTLELGDSALYLCASSLDGENTEAFFGQGTRLTVV.

V usage is TRBV12-3 or TRBV12-4 and J usage is TRBJ1-2; D not resolved. The CDR3 spans 13 residues. Trimming left V 3 bases short and J 4 bases short, with 9 bases between. The CDR3 reads CASSFGGAYGYTF. The CDR3 nucleotides are TGTGCCAGCAGTTTCGGCGGAGCCTATGGCTACACCTTC.